This TCR beta chain comes out of a study of blood T cell repertoires in COVID-19. Study context: The United States, Italy and Spain supplied acute and convalescent COVID-19 samples. From T cells, B-cell-depleted T cells, or PBMCs came the material, which was cDNA or gDNA.

CDR3 length: 14 residues. The V end was cut by 5 bases, the J end by 5 bases, with 18 bases between. Per the germline V gene, CDR1 is SQVTM and CDR2 is ANQGSEA. Study processing details: Reference gene primer amplification gave nucleated cell count estimates. Generated by immunoSEQ multiplex PCR, the TCRdb table keeps only in-frame clones and is missing some. D and trimming were read from the DNA, whereas the V and J calls and clone size are those reported in that table. The top ten clones hold approximately 2.9% of a sample with about 220,000 clones, around 82% of them seen once. The sequence derives from a woman aged 30 to 39 who had recovered from COVID-19. V and J are TRBV29-1 and TRBJ1-1, with D possibly TRBD1 on 5 matching bases. Sequences were obtained from peripheral blood. The CDR3 here is CSVLVGGVGTEAFF. CDR3 in DNA: TGCAGCGTTTTGGTAGGAGGGGTCGGGACTGAAGCTTTCTTT. Supplemented by reference TRBV29-1 and TRBJ1-1, the full variable domain reads SAVISQKPSRDICQRGTSLTIQCQVDSQVTMMFWYRQQPGQSLTLIATANQGSEATYESGFVIDKFPISRPNLTFSTLTVSNMSPEDSSIYLCSVLVGGVGTEAFFGQGTRLTVV.